A selection of T cell receptor beta chains follows, all from one sample in a study of T-cell memory formation after mild COVID-19. TCRdb fed the 5' RACE reads into MiXCR, producing one record per CDR3 protein. In the table there are 360,000 or so distinct CDR3 sequences, around 27% of which are singletons. The sequenced sample consisted of PBMCs or a T cell subset sorted from them (not recorded which). These receptors came from an adult woman who had mild COVID-19 (a few samples of this study predate the infection). Cell type and time point are not known. The CDR3 runs from the conserved cysteine through the conserved F or W. The D gene is left open where the match is weak. Expanded clones are given a class, and other clones once, few, many or no size at all.

d_call	v_call	j_call	clone_size	cdr3_aa
TRBD2	TRBV12-3/TRBV12-4	TRBJ2-3	-	CASTHPGGEVTDTQYF
TRBD2	TRBV7-9	TRBJ2-7	-	CASSHTGTRGDEQYF
-	TRBV4-2	TRBJ2-1	-	CASSQRTRNPYNEQFF
TRBD1	TRBV2	TRBJ2-1	-	CASSPGQGALNNEQFF
TRBD2	TRBV20-1	TRBJ2-5	few	CSASALREIQETQYF
-	TRBV24-1	TRBJ2-3	-	CATSDLYGGGRDTQYF
TRBD1	TRBV29-1	TRBJ2-3	-	CSVALSPGQVTNTQYF
-	TRBV5-1	TRBJ2-5	-	CASSLAPGANQETQYF
-	TRBV20-1	TRBJ1-1	-	CSVRQQRTEAFF
-	TRBV5-1	TRBJ2-3	-	CASSRSGAADTQYF
TRBD2	TRBV19	TRBJ2-1	few	CASIRTSGDYSYNEQFF
-	TRBV20-1	TRBJ2-1	-	CSGGVHEQFF
-	TRBV12-3/TRBV12-4	TRBJ2-1	-	CDSSFRQGRSNEQFF
-	TRBV9	TRBJ1-1	few	CASSVGSGTYTEAFF
-	TRBV18	TRBJ1-2	-	CASSALGTGYTF
TRBD1	TRBV29-1	TRBJ2-7	-	CSVCRDSSYEQYF
-	TRBV20-1	TRBJ2-7	-	CSATGTYEQYF
TRBD2	TRBV18	TRBJ2-3	-	CASSPLSGGKKDTQYF
-	TRBV4-2	TRBJ2-1	-	CASSQEGRGYNEQFF
-	TRBV18	TRBJ1-1	few	CASSPPYPGTEAFF
TRBD2	TRBV20-1	TRBJ2-1	-	CSARGGLAVAYNEQFF
-	TRBV4-3	TRBJ2-3	many	CASSQDRDTQYF